This T cell receptor (beta chain) derives from a study of vaccination effects on CD4 cells after COVID-19. About the research overall: As their vaccination, participants received two doses of either BNT162b2 or mRNA-1273.

Only a few counts were recorded for this clone. What it recognizes is unknown. Germline assignment: CDR1 MNHNY and CDR2 SVGAGI (reference sequence). V lost 10 bases to trimming and J lost 0 bases; unmatched junction nucleotides: 8. The CDR3 consists of 14 residues. Antigen-specific CD4+ T cell clonotypes were called by their expansion after viral peptide-pool culture in ViraFEST. Following 10 days of culture, CD4+ T cells were isolated. Sequencing was performed with immunoSEQ multiplex PCR; in TCRdb, only in-frame clones are kept and a portion is missing. The data show 50,000 to 75,000 clones, about four fifths seen once.

This receptor was identified in a human donor who received a COVID-19 vaccine. This sample comprised CD4+ T cells from PBMCs cultured with HCoV-229E spike peptides, obtained before COVID-19 vaccination. The chain employs TRBV6-6 and TRBJ1-2; 7 bases line up with TRBD1. The CDR3 reads CATNRDSSNYGYTF. CDR3 bases: TGTGCCACCAATCGGGACAGCTCTAACTATGGCTACACCTTC.